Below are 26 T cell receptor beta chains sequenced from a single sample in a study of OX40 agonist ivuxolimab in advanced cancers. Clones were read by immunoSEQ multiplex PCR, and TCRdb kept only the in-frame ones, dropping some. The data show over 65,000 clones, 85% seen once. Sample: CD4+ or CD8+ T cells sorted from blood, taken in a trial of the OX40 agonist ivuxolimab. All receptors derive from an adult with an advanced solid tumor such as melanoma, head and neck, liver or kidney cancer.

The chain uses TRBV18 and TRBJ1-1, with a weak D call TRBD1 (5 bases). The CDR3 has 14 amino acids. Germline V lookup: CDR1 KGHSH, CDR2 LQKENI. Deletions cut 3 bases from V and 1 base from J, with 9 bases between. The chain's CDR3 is CASSPGGPNTEAFF. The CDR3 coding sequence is TGTGCCAGCTCACCCGGGGGACCGAACACTGAAGCTTTCTTT. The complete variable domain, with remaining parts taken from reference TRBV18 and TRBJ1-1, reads NAGVMQNPRHLVRRRGQEARLRCSPMKGHSHVYWYRQLPEEGLKFMVYLQKENIIDESGMPKERFSAEFPKEGPSILRIQQVVRGDSAAYFCASSPGGPNTEAFFGQGTRLTVV.

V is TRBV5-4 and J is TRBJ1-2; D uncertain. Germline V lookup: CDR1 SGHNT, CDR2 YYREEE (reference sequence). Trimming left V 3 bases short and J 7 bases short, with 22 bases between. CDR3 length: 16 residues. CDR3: CASSSDFREPRSGYTF. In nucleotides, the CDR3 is TGTGCCAGCAGCTCCGACTTCCGCGAGCCCCGAAGTGGCTACACCTTC.

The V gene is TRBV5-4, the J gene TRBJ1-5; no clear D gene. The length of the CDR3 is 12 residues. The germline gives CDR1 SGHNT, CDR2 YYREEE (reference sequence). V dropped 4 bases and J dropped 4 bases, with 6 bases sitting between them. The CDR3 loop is CASSRDNQPQHF. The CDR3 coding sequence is TGTGCCAGCAGCCGGGATAATCAGCCCCAGCATTTT.

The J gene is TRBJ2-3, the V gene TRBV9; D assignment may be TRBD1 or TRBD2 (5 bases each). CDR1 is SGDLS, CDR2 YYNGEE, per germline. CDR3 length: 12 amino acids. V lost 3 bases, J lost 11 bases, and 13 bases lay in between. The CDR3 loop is CASSEEQGRQYF. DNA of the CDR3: TGTGCCAGCAGCGAAGAGCAGGGACGGCAGTATTTT. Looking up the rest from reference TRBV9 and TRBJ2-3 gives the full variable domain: DSGVTQTPKHLITATGQRVTLRCSPRSGDLSVYWYQQSLDQGLQFLIQYYNGEERAKGNILERFSAQQFPDLHSELNLSSLELGDSALYFCASSEEQGRQYFGPGTRLTVL.

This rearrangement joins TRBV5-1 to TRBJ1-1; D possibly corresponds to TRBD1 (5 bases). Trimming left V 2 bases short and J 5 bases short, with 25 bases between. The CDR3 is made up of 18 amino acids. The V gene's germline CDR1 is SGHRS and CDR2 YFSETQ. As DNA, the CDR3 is TGCGCCAGCAGCTTCGGACAATTTAGGACGGGAAACCCAACTGAAGCTTTCTTT. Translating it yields CASSFGQFRTGNPTEAFF. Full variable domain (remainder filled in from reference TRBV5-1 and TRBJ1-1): KAGVTQTPRYLIKTRGQQVTLSCSPISGHRSVSWYQQTPGQGLQFLFEYFSETQRNKGNFPGRFSGRQFSNSRSEMNVSTLELGDSALYLCASSFGQFRTGNPTEAFFGQGTRLTVV.

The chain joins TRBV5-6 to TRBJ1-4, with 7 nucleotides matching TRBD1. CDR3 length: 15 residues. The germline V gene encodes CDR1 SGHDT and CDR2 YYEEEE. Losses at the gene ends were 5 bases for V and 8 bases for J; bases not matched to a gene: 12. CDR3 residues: CASRKTGTALEKLFF. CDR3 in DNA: TGTGCCAGCAGAAAGACCGGGACAGCTTTGGAAAAACTGTTTTTT.

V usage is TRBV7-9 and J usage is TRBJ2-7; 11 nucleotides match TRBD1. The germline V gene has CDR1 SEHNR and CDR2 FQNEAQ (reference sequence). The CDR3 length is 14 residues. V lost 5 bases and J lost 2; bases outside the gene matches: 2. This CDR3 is CASSRDRGTYEQYF. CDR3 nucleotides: TGTGCCAGCAGCCGGGACAGGGGGACCTACGAGCAGTACTTC.

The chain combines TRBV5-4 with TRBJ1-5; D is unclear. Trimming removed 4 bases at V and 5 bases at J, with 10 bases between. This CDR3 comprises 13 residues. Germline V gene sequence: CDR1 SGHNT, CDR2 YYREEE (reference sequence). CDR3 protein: CASSRPDDQPQHF. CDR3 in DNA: TGTGCCAGCAGCAGACCAGATGATCAGCCCCAGCATTTT.

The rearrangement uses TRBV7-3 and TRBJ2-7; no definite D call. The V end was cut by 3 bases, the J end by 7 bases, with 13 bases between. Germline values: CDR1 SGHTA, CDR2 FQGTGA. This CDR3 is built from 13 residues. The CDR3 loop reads CASSFPNSREQYF. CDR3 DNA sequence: TGTGCCAGCAGCTTCCCCAATTCTAGGGAGCAGTACTTC.

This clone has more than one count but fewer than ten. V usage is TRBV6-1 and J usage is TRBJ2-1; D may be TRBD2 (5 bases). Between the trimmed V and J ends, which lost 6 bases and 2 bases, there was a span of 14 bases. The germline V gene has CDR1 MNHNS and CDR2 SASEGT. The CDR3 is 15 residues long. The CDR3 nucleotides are TGTGCCAGCAGATTCGTCTTCGGGACCTACAATGAGCAGTTCTTC. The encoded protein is CASRFVFGTYNEQFF.

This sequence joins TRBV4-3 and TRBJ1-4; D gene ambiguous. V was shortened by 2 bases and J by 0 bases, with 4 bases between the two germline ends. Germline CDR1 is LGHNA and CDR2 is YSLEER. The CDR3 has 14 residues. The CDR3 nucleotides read TGCGCCAGCAGCCAACCGGCAACTAATGAAAAACTGTTTTTT. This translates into CASSQPATNEKLFF.

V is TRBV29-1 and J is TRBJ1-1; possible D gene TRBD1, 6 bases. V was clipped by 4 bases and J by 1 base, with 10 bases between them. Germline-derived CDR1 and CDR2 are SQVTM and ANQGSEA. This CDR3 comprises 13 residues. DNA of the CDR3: TGCAGCGTTGCCAGGGGTGGGAACACTGAAGCTTTCTTT. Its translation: CSVARGGNTEAFF.

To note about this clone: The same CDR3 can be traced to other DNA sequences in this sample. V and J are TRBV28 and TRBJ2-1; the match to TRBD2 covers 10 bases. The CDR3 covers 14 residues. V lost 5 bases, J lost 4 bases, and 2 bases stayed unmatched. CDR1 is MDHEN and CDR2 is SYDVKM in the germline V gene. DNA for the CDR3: TGTGCCAGCAGTACTAGCGGGGCTTACAATGAGCAGTTCTTC. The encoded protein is CASSTSGAYNEQFF.

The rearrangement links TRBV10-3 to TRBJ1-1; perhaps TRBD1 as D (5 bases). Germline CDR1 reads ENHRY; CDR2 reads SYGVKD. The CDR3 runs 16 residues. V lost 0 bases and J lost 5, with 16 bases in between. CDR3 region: CAISESNRGGSTEAFF. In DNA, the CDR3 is TGTGCCATCAGTGAGTCGAACCGGGGGGGGTCAACTGAAGCTTTCTTT.

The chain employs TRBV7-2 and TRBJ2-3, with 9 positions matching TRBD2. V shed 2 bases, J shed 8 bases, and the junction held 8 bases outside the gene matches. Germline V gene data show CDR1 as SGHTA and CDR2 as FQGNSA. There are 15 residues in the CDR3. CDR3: CASSLSAGGRATQYF. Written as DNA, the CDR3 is TGTGCCAGCAGCTTAAGTGCGGGGGGGCGAGCTACGCAGTATTTT.

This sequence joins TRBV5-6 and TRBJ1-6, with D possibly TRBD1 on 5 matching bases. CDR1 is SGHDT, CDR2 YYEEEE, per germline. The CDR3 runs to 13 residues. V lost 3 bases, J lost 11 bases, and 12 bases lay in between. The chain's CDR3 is CASSSSRGAPLHF. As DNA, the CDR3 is TGTGCCAGCAGCTCGTCAAGAGGGGCACCCCTCCACTTT.

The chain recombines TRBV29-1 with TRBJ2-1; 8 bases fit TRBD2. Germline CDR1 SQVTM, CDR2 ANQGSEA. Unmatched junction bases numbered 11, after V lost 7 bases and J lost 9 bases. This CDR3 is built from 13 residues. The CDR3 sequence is CSGWREVFGEQFF. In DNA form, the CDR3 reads TGCAGCGGATGGCGGGAGGTTTTCGGTGAGCAGTTCTTC.

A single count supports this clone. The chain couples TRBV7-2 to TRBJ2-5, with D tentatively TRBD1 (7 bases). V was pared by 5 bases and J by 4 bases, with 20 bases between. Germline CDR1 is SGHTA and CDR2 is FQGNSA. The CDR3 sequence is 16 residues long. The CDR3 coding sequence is TGTGCCAGCAGCCGCCAGGGGGGCTTTTCTCTAGAGACCCAGTACTTC. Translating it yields CASSRQGGFSLETQYF.

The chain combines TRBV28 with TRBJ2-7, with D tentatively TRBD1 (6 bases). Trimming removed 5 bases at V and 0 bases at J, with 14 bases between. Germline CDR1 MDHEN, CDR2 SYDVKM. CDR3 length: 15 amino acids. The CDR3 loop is CASSPRQVLSYEQYF. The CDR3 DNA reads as TGTGCCAGCAGTCCAAGACAGGTGCTCTCCTACGAGCAGTACTTC.

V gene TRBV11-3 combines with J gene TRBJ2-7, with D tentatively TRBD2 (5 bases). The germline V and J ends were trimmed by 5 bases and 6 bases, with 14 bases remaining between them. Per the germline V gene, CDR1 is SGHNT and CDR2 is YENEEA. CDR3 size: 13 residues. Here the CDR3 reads CASSPSGVGEQYF. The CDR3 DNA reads TGTGCCAGCAGCCCATCCGGGGTTGGCGAGCAGTACTTC. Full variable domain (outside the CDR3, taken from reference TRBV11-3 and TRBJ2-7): EAGVVQSPRYKIIEKKQPVAFWCNPISGHNTLYWYLQNLGQGPELLIRYENEEAVDDSQLPKDRFSAERLKGVDSTLKIQPAELGDSAVYLCASSPSGVGEQYFGPGTRLTVT.

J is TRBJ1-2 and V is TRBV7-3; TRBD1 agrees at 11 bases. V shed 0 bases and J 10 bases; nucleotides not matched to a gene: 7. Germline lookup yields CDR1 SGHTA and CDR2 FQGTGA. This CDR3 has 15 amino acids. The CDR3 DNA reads TGTGCCAGCAGCTTAACGGGGACAGGGGGTGGCTTCTACACCTTC. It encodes CASSLTGTGGGFYTF.

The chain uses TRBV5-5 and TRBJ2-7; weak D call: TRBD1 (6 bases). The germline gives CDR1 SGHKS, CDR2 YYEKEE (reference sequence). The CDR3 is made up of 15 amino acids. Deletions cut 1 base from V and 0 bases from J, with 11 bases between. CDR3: CASSLRTGSSYEQYF. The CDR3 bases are TGTGCCAGCAGCTTGCGAACAGGGAGCTCCTACGAGCAGTACTTC.

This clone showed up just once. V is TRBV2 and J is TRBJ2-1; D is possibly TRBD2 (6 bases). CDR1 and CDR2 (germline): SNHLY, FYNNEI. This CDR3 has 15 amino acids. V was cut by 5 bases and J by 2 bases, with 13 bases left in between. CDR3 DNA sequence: TGTGCCAGCAGTCCGACTAGGCGCCCCTACAATGAGCAGTTCTTC. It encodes CASSPTRRPYNEQFF.

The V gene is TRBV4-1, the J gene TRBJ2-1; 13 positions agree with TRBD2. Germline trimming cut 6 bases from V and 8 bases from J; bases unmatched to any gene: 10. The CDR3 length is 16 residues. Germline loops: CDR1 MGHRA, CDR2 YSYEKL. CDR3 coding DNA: TGCGCCAGCAGGGCAGGACTAGCGGGAGCTTCATATGAGCAGTTCTTC. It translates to CASRAGLAGASYEQFF.

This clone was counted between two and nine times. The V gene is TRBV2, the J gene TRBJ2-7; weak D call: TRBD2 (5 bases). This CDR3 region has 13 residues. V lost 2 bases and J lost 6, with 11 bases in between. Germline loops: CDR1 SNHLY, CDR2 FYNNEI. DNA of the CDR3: TGTGCCAGCAGTGAACAGATAGAGGGCGAGCAGTACTTC. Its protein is CASSEQIEGEQYF.

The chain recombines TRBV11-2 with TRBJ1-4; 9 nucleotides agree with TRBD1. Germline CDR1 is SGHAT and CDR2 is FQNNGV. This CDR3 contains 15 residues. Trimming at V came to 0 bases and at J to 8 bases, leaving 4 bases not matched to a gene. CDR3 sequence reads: CASSLDGTGLEKLFF. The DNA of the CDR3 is TGTGCCAGCAGCTTAGATGGGACAGGGTTGGAAAAACTGTTTTTT.